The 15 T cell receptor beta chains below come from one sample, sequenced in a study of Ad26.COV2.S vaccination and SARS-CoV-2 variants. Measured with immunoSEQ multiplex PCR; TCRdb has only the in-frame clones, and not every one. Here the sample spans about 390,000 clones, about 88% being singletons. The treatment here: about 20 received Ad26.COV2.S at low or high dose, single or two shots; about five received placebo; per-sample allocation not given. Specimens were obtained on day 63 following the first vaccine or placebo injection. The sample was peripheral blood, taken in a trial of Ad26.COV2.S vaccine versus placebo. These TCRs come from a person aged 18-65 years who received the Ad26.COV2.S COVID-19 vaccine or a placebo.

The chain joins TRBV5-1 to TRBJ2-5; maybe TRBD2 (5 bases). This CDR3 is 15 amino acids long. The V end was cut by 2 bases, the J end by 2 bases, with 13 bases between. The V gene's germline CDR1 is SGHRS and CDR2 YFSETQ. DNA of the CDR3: TGCGCCAGCAGCTTCGGACGGCCGGGGCAAGAGACCCAGTACTTC. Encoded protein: CASSFGRPGQETQYF.

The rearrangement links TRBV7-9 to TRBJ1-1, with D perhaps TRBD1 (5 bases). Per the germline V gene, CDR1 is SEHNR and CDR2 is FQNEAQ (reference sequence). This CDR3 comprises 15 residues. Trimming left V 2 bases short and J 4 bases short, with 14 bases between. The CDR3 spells CASSLTTALSTEAFF. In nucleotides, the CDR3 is TGTGCCAGCAGCTTAACGACAGCCTTGAGCACTGAAGCTTTCTTT.

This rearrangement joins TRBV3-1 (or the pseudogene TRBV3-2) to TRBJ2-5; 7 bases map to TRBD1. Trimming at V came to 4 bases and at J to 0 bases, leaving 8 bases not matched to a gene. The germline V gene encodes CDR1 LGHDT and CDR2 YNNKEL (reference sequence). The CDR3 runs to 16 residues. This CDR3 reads CASSPRTGRDQETQYF. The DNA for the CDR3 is TGTGCCAGCAGCCCGCGGACAGGTCGAGACCAAGAGACCCAGTACTTC.

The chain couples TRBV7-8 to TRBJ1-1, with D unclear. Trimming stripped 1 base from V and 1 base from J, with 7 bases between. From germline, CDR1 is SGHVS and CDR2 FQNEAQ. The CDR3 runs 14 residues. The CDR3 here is CASSLVWGNTEAFF. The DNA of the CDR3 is TGTGCCAGCAGCTTAGTTTGGGGGAACACTGAAGCTTTCTTT. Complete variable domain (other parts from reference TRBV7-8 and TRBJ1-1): GAGVSQSPRYKVAKRGQDVALRCDPISGHVSLFWYQQALGQGPEFLTYFQNEAQLDKSGLPSDRFFAERPEGSVSTLKIQRTQQEDSAVYLCASSLVWGNTEAFFGQGTRLTVV.

CDR3 DNA sequence: TGTGCCAGCAGCAGAGGGGGGGCGGTCAATGAGCAGTTCTTC. Protein product: CASSRGGAVNEQFF. The chain links TRBV9 to TRBJ2-1; a weak D match, TRBD2 (7 bases). In germline, CDR1 is SGDLS, CDR2 YYNGEE. V was cut by 4 bases and J by 6 bases, with 14 bases left in between. There are 14 residues in the CDR3.

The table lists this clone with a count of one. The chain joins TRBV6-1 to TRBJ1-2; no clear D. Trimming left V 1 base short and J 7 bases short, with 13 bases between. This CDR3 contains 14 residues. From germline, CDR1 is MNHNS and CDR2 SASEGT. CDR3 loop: CASSEDLRVGGYTF. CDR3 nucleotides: TGTGCCAGCAGTGAAGATTTGAGGGTGGGTGGCTACACCTTC.

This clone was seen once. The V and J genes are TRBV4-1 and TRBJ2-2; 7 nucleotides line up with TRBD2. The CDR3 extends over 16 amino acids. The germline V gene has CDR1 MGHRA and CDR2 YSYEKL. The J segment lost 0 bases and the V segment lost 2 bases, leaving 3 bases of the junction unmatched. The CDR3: CASSQSAGANTGELFF. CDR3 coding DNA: TGCGCCAGCAGCCAATCTGCGGGGGCGAACACCGGGGAGCTGTTTTTT.

The chain's CDR3 is CASSLGGGLDSPLHF. CDR3 nucleotides: TGTGCCAGCAGCTTAGGGGGCGGGCTGGATTCACCCCTCCACTTT. This chain links TRBV7-9 with TRBJ1-6; D may be TRBD1 (5 bases). Between the trimmed V and J ends, which lost 1 base and 8 bases, there was a span of 12 bases. CDR1 and CDR2 from the germline V gene are SEHNR and FQNEAQ (reference sequence). CDR3 length equals 15 residues.

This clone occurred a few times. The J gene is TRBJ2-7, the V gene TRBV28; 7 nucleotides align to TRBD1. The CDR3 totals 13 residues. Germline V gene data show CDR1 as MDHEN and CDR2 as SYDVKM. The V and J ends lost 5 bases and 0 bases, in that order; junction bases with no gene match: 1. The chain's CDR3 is CASSGTDSYEQYF. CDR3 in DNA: TGTGCCAGCAGTGGGACAGACTCCTACGAGCAGTACTTC.

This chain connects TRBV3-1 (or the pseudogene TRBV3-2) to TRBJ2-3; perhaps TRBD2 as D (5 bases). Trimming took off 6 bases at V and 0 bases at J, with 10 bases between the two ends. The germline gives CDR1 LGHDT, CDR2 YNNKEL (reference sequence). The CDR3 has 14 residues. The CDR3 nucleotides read TGTGCCAGCAGACTAGGTGCGAGCACAGATACGCAGTATTTT. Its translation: CASRLGASTDTQYF.

The CDR3 coding sequence is TGTGCCAGCAGTGAAGCGCTGGTGGGTTCACCCCTCCACTTT. This encodes CASSEALVGSPLHF. The chain links TRBV2 to TRBJ1-6; D gene unclear. The CDR3 is made up of 14 amino acids. V lost 0 bases, J lost 9 bases, and 9 bases lay in between. The germline gives CDR1 SNHLY, CDR2 FYNNEI.

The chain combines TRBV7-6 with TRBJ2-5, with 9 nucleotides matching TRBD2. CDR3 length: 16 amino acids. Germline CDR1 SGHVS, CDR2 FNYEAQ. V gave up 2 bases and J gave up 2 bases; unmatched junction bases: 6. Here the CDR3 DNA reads TGTGCCAGCAGCTTATACCTAGCGGGGACTCAAGAGACCCAGTACTTC. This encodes CASSLYLAGTQETQYF.

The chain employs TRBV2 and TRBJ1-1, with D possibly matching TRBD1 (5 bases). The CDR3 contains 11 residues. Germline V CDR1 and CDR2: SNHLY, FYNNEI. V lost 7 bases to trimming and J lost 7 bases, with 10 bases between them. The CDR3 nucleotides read TGTGCCAGCATCGAGACAGATGAAGCTTTCTTT. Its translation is CASIETDEAFF.

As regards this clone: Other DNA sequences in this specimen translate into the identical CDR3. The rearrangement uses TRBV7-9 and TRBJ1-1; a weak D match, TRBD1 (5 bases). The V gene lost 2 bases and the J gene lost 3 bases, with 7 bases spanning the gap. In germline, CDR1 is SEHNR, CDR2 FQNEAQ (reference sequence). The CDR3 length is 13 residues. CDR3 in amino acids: CASSLRGDTEAFF. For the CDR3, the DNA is TGTGCCAGCAGCTTACGAGGGGACACTGAAGCTTTCTTT.

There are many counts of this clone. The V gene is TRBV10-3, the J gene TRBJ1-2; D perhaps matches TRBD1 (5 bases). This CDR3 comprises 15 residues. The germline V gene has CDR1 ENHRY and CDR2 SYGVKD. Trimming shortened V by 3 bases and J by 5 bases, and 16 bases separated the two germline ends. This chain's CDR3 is CAISDRPGTDYGYTF. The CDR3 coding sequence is TGTGCCATCAGTGACCGCCCCGGGACCGATTATGGCTACACCTTC.